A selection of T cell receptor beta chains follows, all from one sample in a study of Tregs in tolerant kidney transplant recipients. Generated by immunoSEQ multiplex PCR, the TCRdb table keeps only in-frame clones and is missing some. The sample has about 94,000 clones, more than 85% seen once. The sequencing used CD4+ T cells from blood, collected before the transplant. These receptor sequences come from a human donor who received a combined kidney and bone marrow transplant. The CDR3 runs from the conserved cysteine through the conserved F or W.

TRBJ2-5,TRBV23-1,CASSSRETQYF
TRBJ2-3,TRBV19,CASSRQGEDTQYF
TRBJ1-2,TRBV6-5,CASSSVKTGYGYTF
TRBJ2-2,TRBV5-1,CASSTGTRRTGELFF
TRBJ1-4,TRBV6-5,CASSPTEFRGEKLFF
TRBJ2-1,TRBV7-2,CAIMTRLSYNEQFF
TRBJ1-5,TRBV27,CASSLSAGTAHQPQHF
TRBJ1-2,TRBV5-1,CASSLDRVGGYTF
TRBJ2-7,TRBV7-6,CASSLSNARREIYEQYF
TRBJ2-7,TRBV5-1,CASSLIATGGAEQYF
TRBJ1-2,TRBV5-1,CASSLEQGRYYGYTF
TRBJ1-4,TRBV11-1,CASSLVADEKLFF
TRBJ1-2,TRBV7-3,CASSQNQVGQFGGYTF
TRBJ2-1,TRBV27,CASSFRRSFEQFF
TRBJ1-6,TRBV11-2,CASSLDPTDISPLHF
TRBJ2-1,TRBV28,CASIPSGTGGYNEQFF
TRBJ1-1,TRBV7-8,CASSLVRGRNTEAFF
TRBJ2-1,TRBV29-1,CSGGTSGNNEQFF
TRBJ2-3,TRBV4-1,CASSQGGGASDTQYF
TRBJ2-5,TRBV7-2,CASSLGGDRVGKETQYF
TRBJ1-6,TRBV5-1,CASSRTGSSYNSPLHF
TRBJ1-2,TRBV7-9,CASSLTGGNYGYTF
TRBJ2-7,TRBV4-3,CASSQPGQGVYEQYF
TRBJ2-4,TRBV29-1,CSVEDRGSKNIQYF
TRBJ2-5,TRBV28,CASNLGLVETQYF
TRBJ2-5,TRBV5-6,CVSSLFRETQYF
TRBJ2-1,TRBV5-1,CASSYSGTGRYNEQFF
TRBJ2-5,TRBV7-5,CARSDLTRIIVDETQYF
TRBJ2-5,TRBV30,CASAGRQTQYF
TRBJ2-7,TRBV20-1,CSGDRGHEQYF
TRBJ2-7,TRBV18,CASSPRIPGQGTYEQYF